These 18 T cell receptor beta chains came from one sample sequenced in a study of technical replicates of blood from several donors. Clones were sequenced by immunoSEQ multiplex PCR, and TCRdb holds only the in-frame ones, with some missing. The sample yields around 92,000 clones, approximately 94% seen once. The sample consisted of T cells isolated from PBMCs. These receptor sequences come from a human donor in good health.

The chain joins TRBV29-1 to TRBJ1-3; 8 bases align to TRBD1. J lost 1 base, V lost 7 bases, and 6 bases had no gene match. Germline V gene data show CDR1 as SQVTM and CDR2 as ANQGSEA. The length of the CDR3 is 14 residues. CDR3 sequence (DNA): TGCAGCGCGGGCGGACAGGGTTCTGGAAACACCATATATTTT. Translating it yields CSAGGQGSGNTIYF.

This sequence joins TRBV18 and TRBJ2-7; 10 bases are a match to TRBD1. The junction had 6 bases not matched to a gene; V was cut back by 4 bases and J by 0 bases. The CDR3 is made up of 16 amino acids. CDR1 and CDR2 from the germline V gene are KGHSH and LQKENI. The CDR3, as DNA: TGTGCCAGCTCACGGACAGGGGGGTTTTCCTCCTACGAGCAGTACTTC. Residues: CASSRTGGFSSYEQYF. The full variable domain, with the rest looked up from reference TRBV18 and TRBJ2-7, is NAGVMQNPRHLVRRRGQEARLRCSPMKGHSHVYWYRQLPEEGLKFMVYLQKENIIDESGMPKERFSAEFPKEGPSILRIQQVVRGDSAAYFCASSRTGGFSSYEQYFGPGTRLTVT.

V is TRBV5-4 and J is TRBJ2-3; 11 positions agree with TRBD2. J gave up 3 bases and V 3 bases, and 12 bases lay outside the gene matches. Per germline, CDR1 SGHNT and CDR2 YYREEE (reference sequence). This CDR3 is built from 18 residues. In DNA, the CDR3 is TGTGCCAGCAGCTCGCCCGAAGTAGCGGGAGGGCAAACAGATACGCAGTATTTT. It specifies CASSSPEVAGGQTDTQYF. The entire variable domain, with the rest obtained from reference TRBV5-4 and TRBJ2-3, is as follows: ETGVTQSPTHLIKTRGQQVTLRCSSQSGHNTVSWYQQALGQGPQFIFQYYREEENGRGNFPPRFSGLQFPNYSSELNVNALELDDSALYLCASSSPEVAGGQTDTQYFGPGTRLTVL.

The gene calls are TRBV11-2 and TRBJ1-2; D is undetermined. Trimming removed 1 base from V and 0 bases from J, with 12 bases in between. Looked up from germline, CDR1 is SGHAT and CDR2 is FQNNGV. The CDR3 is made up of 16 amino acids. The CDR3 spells CASSLGLAISNYGYTF. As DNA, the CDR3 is TGTGCCAGCAGCTTAGGTCTAGCTATATCTAACTATGGCTACACCTTC.

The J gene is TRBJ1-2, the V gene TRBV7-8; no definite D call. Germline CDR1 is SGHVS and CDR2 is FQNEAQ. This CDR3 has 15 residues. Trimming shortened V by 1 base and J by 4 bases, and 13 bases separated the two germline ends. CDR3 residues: CASSLGIAVTYGYTF. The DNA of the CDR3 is TGTGCCAGCAGCTTAGGAATCGCGGTTACCTATGGCTACACCTTC.

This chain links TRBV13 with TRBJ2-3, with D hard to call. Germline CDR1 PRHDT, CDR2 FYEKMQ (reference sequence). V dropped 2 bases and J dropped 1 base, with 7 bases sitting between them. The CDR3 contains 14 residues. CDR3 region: CASSLSSRTDTQYF. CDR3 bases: TGTGCCAGCAGCTTAAGTAGCCGCACAGATACGCAGTATTTT.

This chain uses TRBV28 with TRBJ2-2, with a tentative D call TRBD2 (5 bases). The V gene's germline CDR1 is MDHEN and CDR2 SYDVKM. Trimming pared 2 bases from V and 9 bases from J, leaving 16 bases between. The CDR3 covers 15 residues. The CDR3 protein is CASSLAGLRARELFF. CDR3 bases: TGTGCCAGCAGTTTAGCGGGCCTTCGCGCCAGGGAGCTGTTTTTT.

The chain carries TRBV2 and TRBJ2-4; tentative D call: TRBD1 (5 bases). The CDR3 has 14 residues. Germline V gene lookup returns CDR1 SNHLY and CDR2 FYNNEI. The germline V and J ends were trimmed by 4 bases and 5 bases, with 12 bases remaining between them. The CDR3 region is CASSVEQVQNIQYF. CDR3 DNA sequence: TGTGCCAGCAGTGTAGAACAGGTCCAAAACATTCAGTACTTC. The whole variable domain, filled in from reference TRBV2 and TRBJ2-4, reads EPEVTQTPSHQVTQMGQEVILRCVPISNHLYFYWYRQILGQKVEFLVSFYNNEISEKSEIFDDQFSVERPDGSNFTLKIRSTKLEDSAMYFCASSVEQVQNIQYFGAGTRLSVL.

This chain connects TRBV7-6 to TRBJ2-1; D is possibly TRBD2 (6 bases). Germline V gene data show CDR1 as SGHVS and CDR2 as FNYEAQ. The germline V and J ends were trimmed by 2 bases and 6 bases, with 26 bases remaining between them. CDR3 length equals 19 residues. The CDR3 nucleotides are TGTGCCAGCAGCTTACTCACTGGGGGTACGGGACTGGGAATCAATGAGCAGTTCTTC. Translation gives CASSLLTGGTGLGINEQFF. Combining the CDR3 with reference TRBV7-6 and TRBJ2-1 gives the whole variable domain GAGVSQSPRYKVTKRGQDVALRCDPISGHVSLYWYRQALGQGPEFLTYFNYEAQQDKSGLPNDRFSAERPEGSISTLTIQRTEQRDSAMYRCASSLLTGGTGLGINEQFFGPGTRLTVL.

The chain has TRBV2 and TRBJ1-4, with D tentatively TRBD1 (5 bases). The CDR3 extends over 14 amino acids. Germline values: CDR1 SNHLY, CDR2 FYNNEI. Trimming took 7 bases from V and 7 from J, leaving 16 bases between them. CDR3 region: CASTIVQGGEKLFF. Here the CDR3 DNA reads TGTGCCAGCACTATCGTCCAGGGTGGTGAAAAACTGTTTTTT.

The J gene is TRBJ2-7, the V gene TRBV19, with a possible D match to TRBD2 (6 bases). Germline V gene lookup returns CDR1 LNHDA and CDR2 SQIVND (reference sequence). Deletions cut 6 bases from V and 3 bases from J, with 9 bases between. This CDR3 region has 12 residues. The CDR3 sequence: CASRRGNYEQYF. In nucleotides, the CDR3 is TGTGCCAGTAGGCGGGGAAACTACGAGCAGTACTTC.

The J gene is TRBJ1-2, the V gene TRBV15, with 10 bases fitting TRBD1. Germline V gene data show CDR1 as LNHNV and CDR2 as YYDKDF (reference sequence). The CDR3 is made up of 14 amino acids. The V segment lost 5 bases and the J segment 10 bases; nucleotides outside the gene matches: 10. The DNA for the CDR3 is TGTGCCACCAGCCCCTTATCGGACAGGGGGGACTACACCTTC. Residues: CATSPLSDRGDYTF.

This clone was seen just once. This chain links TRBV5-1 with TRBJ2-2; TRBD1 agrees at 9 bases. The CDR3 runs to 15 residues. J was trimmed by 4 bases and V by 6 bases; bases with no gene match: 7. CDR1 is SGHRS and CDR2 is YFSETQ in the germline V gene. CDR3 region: CASTPGQGGTGELFF. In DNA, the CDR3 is TGCGCCAGCACACCGGGACAGGGTGGCACCGGGGAGCTGTTTTTT.

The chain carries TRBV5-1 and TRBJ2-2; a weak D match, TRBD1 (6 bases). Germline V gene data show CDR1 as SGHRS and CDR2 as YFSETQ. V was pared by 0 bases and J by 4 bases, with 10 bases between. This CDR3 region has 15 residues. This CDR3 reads CASSLVGGSTGELFF. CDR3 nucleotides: TGCGCCAGCAGCTTGGTAGGGGGTAGCACCGGGGAGCTGTTTTTT.

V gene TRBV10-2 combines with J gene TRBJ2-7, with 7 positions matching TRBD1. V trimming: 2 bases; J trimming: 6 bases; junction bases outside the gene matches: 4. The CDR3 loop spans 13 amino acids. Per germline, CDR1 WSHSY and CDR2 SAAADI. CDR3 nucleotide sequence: TGCGCCAGCAGTGAGGTGACAGGGTTCGAGCAGTACTTC. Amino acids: CASSEVTGFEQYF.

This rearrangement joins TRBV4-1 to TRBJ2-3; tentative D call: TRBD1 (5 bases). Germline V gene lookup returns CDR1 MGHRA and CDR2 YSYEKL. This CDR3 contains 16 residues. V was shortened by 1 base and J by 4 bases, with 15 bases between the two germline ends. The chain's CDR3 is CASSQGRGQSADTQYF. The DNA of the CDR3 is TGCGCCAGCAGCCAAGGAAGGGGCCAGTCCGCAGATACGCAGTATTTT.

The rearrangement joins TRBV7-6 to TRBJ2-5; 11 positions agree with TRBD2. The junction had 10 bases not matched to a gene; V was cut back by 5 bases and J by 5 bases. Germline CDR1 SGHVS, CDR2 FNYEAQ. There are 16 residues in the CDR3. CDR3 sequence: CASSSTYSGGDETQYF. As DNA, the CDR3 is TGTGCCAGCAGCAGTACTTATAGCGGGGGGGATGAGACCCAGTACTTC.

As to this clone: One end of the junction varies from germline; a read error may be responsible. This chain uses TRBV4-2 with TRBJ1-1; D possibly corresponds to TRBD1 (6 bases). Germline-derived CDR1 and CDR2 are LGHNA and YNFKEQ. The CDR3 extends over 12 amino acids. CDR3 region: CASSPPAGALSF. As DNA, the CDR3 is TGTGCCAGCAGCCCTCCCGCGGGGGCGCTTTCTTTT.